Reported below is one T cell receptor beta chain. TCRdb processed the 5' RACE reads anew with MiXCR; each CDR3 protein has one entry. The sample lists 25,000 to 35,000 distinct CDR3 sequences; 4.4% were seen once. These data come from a study of T cells after yellow fever vaccination. Unmatched junction bases numbered 10, after V lost 8 bases and J lost 3 bases. There are 15 residues in the CDR3. The germline CDR1 and CDR2 sequences are LGHDT and YNNKEL (reference sequence). The rearrangement joins TRBV3-1 to TRBJ2-1, with 7 bases aligning to TRBD2. The clonotype originates from a man aged 25 to 40 who received the YFV17D yellow fever vaccine. The sequencing here drew on CD8+ T cells sorted from PBMCs, taken 5 days after the yellow fever booster vaccination. CDR3 sequence: CASCISGTNYNEQFF. DNA of the CDR3: TGTGCCAGCTGTATATCAGGGACTAACTACAATGAGCAGTTCTTC.